Each of the 31 T cell receptor beta chains below was sequenced from the same sample in a study of shared clonotypes between healthy human individuals. Produced via immunoSEQ multiplex PCR; TCRdb's table is partial and in-frame only. The sample records about 2.3 million clones, more than 85% being singletons. The sequencing sample was made of naive CD4+ T cells from PBMCs. Documented subset: CD45RA+ positively selected. These receptors all stem from a man aged 18 to 30 in good health. Some clones in this sample may be carry-over from other donors' samples.

The chain links TRBV18 to TRBJ1-1, with 7 bases lining up with TRBD1. Trimming removed 5 bases from V and 10 bases from J; junction bases left unmatched: 16. The CDR3 is 15 amino acids. The germline V gene encodes CDR1 KGHSH and CDR2 LQKENI. The CDR3 here is CASSAGFGQALGAFF. CDR3 bases: TGTGCCAGCTCAGCAGGTTTTGGACAGGCCCTGGGAGCTTTCTTT.

This chain uses TRBV5-6 with TRBJ2-1; 8 nucleotides agree with TRBD1. Trimming removed 0 bases from V and 7 bases from J; junction bases left unmatched: 15. This CDR3 is built from 18 residues. Germline CDR1 reads SGHDT; CDR2 reads YYEEEE. The DNA for the CDR3 is TGTGCCAGCAGCTTGGTTCGATCAGGGCAGGGGGCGCGTAATGAGCAGTTCTTC. As protein: CASSLVRSGQGARNEQFF.

With regard to this clone: This sample also contains other DNA sequences that code for the same CDR3. The V call is TRBV5-1, the J call TRBJ2-2; 10 bases fit TRBD1. The CDR3 runs to 14 residues. J was trimmed by 5 bases and V by 3 bases; bases with no gene match: 1. The V gene's germline CDR1 is SGHRS and CDR2 YFSETQ. In DNA form, the CDR3 reads TGCGCCAGCAGCTCGGACAGGGGGACCGGGGAGCTGTTTTTT. It yields the protein CASSSDRGTGELFF.

The chain recombines TRBV11-3 with TRBJ2-5; the D gene is possibly TRBD2 (5 bases). This CDR3 region has 14 residues. Germline V gene data show CDR1 as SGHNT and CDR2 as YENEEA. Trimming shortened V by 5 bases and J by 5 bases, and 15 bases separated the two germline ends. CDR3 loop: CASSPLTREETQYF. In nucleotides, the CDR3 is TGTGCCAGCAGCCCCCTCACGAGGGAGGAGACCCAGTACTTC.

This clone came up once. The chain recombines TRBV2 with TRBJ2-7; D gene unclear. V shed 7 bases and J shed 4 bases, with 14 bases lying between them. Germline assignment: CDR1 SNHLY and CDR2 FYNNEI. The CDR3 extends over 13 amino acids. As DNA, the CDR3 is TGTGCCAGCATCAGGAGAACAGATTACGAGCAGTACTTC. Translation: CASIRRTDYEQYF.

The V and J genes are TRBV28 and TRBJ1-2; 8 bases map to TRBD1. The J segment lost 4 bases and the V segment lost 6 bases, leaving 10 bases of the junction unmatched. The CDR3 extends over 15 amino acids. Germline V gives CDR1 MDHEN, CDR2 SYDVKM. CDR3 bases: TGTGCCAGCAGACGAATACCGGGACAGGTCTATGGCTACACCTTC. Protein product: CASRRIPGQVYGYTF.

This chain uses TRBV28 with TRBJ1-5; TRBD1 agrees at 7 bases. The germline gives CDR1 MDHEN, CDR2 SYDVKM. CDR3 length: 15 residues. Trimming cost V 3 bases and J 6 bases; bases outside gene matches: 8. CDR3 sequence: CASSFIKGGGQPQHF. The CDR3 bases are TGTGCCAGCAGTTTTATAAAAGGGGGCGGTCAGCCCCAGCATTTT.

The chain joins TRBV6-1 to TRBJ2-1; 8 positions match TRBD1. CDR1 and CDR2 (germline): MNHNS, SASEGT. The length of the CDR3 is 14 residues. J lost 10 bases, V lost 5 bases, and 10 bases had no gene match. This CDR3 reads CASSTPRQGLEQFF. CDR3 nucleotide sequence: TGTGCCAGCAGTACACCCCGACAGGGGCTCGAGCAGTTCTTC.

The chain couples TRBV11-3 to TRBJ2-2; 9 bases align to TRBD2. Looked up from germline, CDR1 is SGHNT and CDR2 is YENEEA. V lost 5 bases, J lost 7 bases, and 5 bases stayed unmatched. This CDR3 is 14 amino acids long. The CDR3: CASSVSGSSGELFF. For the CDR3, the DNA is TGTGCCAGCAGCGTTAGCGGGAGCAGCGGGGAGCTGTTTTTT.

The chain employs TRBV7-3 and TRBJ1-5, with unresolved D. The CDR3 has 13 residues. Germline assignment: CDR1 SGHTA and CDR2 FQGTGA. Trimming removed 3 bases from V and 4 bases from J, with 7 bases in between. The CDR3 sequence is CASSLGINQPQHF. The CDR3, as DNA: TGTGCCAGCAGCTTGGGTATTAATCAGCCCCAGCATTTT.

The chain is built from TRBV5-1 and TRBJ1-1; the match to TRBD1 covers 9 bases. Germline lookup yields CDR1 SGHRS and CDR2 YFSETQ. V was clipped by 3 bases and J by 10 bases; unmatched bases: 25. This CDR3 has 19 amino acids. Here the CDR3 reads CASSSGTGSIASQSRRAFF. CDR3 nucleotide sequence: TGCGCCAGCAGCTCCGGGACAGGGTCAATAGCCTCGCAATCCCGGCGAGCTTTCTTT. The complete variable domain, with remaining parts taken from reference TRBV5-1 and TRBJ1-1, reads KAGVTQTPRYLIKTRGQQVTLSCSPISGHRSVSWYQQTPGQGLQFLFEYFSETQRNKGNFPGRFSGRQFSNSRSEMNVSTLELGDSALYLCASSSGTGSIASQSRRAFFGQGTRLTVV.

This chain connects TRBV29-1 to TRBJ2-5, with 8 bases matching TRBD1. There are 14 residues in the CDR3. The germline V gene has CDR1 SQVTM and CDR2 ANQGSEA. The junction had 10 bases not matched to a gene; V was cut back by 3 bases and J by 7 bases. CDR3 protein: CSVDGQGLRGTQYF. CDR3 sequence (DNA): TGCAGCGTTGACGGACAGGGCCTAAGGGGGACCCAGTACTTC.

As for this clone: Other DNA sequences in the same sample also yield this CDR3. The chain links TRBV7-9 to TRBJ1-5, with unresolved D. Germline-derived CDR1 and CDR2 are SEHNR and FQNEAQ (reference sequence). V lost 5 bases and J 0 bases, leaving 8 bases between the germline ends. This CDR3 has 14 amino acids. The CDR3 sequence: CASSPAGSNQPQHF. CDR3 bases: TGTGCCAGCAGCCCAGCGGGTAGCAATCAGCCCCAGCATTTT.

The chain couples TRBV11-2 to TRBJ1-1, with D hard to call. This CDR3 has 15 amino acids. Trimming left V 7 bases short and J 1 base short, with 16 bases between. Germline V CDR1 and CDR2: SGHAT, FQNNGV. The CDR3 loop is CASNPQTGGNTEAFF. As DNA, the CDR3 is TGTGCCAGCAACCCACAAACGGGAGGGAACACTGAAGCTTTCTTT.

The rearrangement uses TRBV6-6 and TRBJ2-7; D may be TRBD1 (6 bases). The CDR3 totals 13 residues. Deletions cut 6 bases from V and 0 bases from J, with 9 bases between. Germline V gene sequence: CDR1 MNHNY, CDR2 SVGAGI (reference sequence). For the CDR3, the DNA is TGTGCCAGCAGCGGGACATTCTCCTACGAGCAGTACTTC. It is translated as CASSGTFSYEQYF.

The CDR3 DNA is TGCAGCGTCGGTCCCGGGACAGGGGTTCGGGCTGAAGCTTTCTTT. Encoded protein: CSVGPGTGVRAEAFF. This chain connects TRBV29-1 to TRBJ1-1; 10 nucleotides match TRBD1. This CDR3 spans 15 amino acids. Germline values: CDR1 SQVTM, CDR2 ANQGSEA. J lost 6 bases, V lost 6 bases, and 13 bases had no gene match.

This chain's CDR3 is CASSTGRNTQYF. The CDR3 DNA follows: TGTGCCAGTAGTACTGGAAGGAATACGCAGTATTTT. V is TRBV19 and J is TRBJ2-3, with unresolved D. V shed 4 bases and J shed 7 bases, with 9 bases lying between them. Germline CDR1 is LNHDA and CDR2 is SQIVND (reference sequence). The CDR3 length is 12 residues. Complete variable domain (other parts from reference TRBV19 and TRBJ2-3): DGGITQSPKYLFRKEGQNVTLSCEQNLNHDAMYWYRQDPGQGLRLIYYSQIVNDFQKGDIAEGYSVSREKKESFPLTVTSAQKNPTAFYLCASSTGRNTQYFGPGTRLTVL.

This chain joins TRBV29-1 and TRBJ2-7, with 12 bases identical to TRBD2. CDR1 is SQVTM, CDR2 ANQGSEA, per germline. J was trimmed by 0 bases and V by 7 bases; bases with no gene match: 4. The CDR3 spans 14 residues. The DNA for the CDR3 is TGCAGCGCGAGGACTAGCGGGACCTCCTACGAGCAGTACTTC. Translated: CSARTSGTSYEQYF.

About this clone: Different DNA sequences within this sample yield the same CDR3. V and J are TRBV29-1 and TRBJ2-3; D unclear. V was clipped by 3 bases and J by 0 bases, with 4 bases between them. In germline, CDR1 is SQVTM, CDR2 ANQGSEA. The CDR3 runs to 12 residues. The CDR3 reads CSVDVSTDTQYF. In DNA form, the CDR3 reads TGCAGCGTTGACGTTAGCACAGATACGCAGTATTTT.

The rearrangement joins TRBV27 to TRBJ1-2; maybe TRBD1 (5 bases). The CDR3 is 13 amino acids. Germline loops: CDR1 MNHEY, CDR2 SMNVEV (reference sequence). The V and J ends lost 7 bases and 4 bases respectively, with 13 bases between them. The CDR3 DNA sequence: TGTGCCAGCAAAAATTCGGGGCGCTATGGCTACACCTTC. It encodes CASKNSGRYGYTF.

This chain's CDR3 is CASSLNTGSPNEKLFF. The CDR3 DNA reads TGTGCCAGCAGCTTGAACACAGGCTCCCCTAATGAAAAACTGTTTTTT. This chain joins TRBV5-5 and TRBJ1-4, with D perhaps matching TRBD1 (5 bases). The CDR3 totals 16 residues. Germline V gives CDR1 SGHKS, CDR2 YYEKEE (reference sequence). Deletions cut 1 base from V and 3 bases from J, with 13 bases between.

This chain connects TRBV10-3 to TRBJ1-2, with TRBD1 as a possible D gene (6 bases). There are 13 residues in the CDR3. The germline gives CDR1 ENHRY, CDR2 SYGVKD. V lost 6 bases and J lost 1, with 9 bases in between. CDR3 DNA: TGTGCCATCAGCAGGGGAGGTAACTATGGCTACACCTTC. Translated: CAISRGGNYGYTF.

This chain uses TRBV27 with TRBJ1-1, with D hard to call. Germline values: CDR1 MNHEY, CDR2 SMNVEV (reference sequence). V was trimmed by 6 bases and J by 1 base, leaving 15 bases between them. This CDR3 has 15 residues. The CDR3 DNA reads TGTGCCAGCAGACCCTACTCGCAGCGGAACACTGAAGCTTTCTTT. Its translation is CASRPYSQRNTEAFF.

V is TRBV2 and J is TRBJ2-1; tentative D call: TRBD2 (6 bases). Germline V gives CDR1 SNHLY, CDR2 FYNNEI. CDR3 length equals 15 residues. Trimming left V 5 bases short and J 0 bases short, with 11 bases between. The CDR3 here is CASSTQDYSYNEQFF. The DNA for the CDR3 is TGTGCCAGCAGTACCCAGGACTACTCCTACAATGAGCAGTTCTTC.

The chain links TRBV15 to TRBJ2-3, with TRBD1 as a possible D gene (6 bases). CDR3 length: 15 residues. The V and J ends lost 4 bases and 6 bases respectively, with 17 bases between them. In germline, CDR1 is LNHNV, CDR2 YYDKDF (reference sequence). CDR3 DNA sequence: TGTGCCACCAGCACCCGGGACACCCTGCGCGATACGCAGTATTTT. Protein sequence: CATSTRDTLRDTQYF.

J is TRBJ2-5 and V is TRBV5-4; 9 nucleotides line up with TRBD1. V gave up 4 bases and J gave up 2 bases; unmatched junction bases: 6. Germline lookup yields CDR1 SGHNT and CDR2 YYREEE (reference sequence). CDR3 size: 15 residues. The CDR3: CASSAPGQGQETQYF. In nucleotides, the CDR3 is TGTGCCAGCAGCGCACCCGGACAGGGGCAAGAGACCCAGTACTTC.

The table lists this clone with a count of one. Other DNA sequences in the sample encode the same CDR3. This sequence joins TRBV5-1 and TRBJ1-1, with 8 bases fitting TRBD1. The CDR3 is 14 amino acids. CDR1 SGHRS and CDR2 YFSETQ come from the germline V gene. Unmatched junction bases numbered 5, after V lost 2 bases and J lost 5 bases. The CDR3 DNA reads as TGCGCCAGCAGCTTAGGACAGGGTGGGACTGAAGCTTTCTTT. Its protein product is CASSLGQGGTEAFF.

The CDR3 region has the DNA TGTGCCAGTGGAGGGGAAGTCACCACAGATACGCAGTATTTT. Translated: CASGGEVTTDTQYF. The rearrangement joins TRBV4-2 to TRBJ2-3; tentatively, D is TRBD2 (6 bases). This CDR3 is built from 14 residues. V lost 9 bases and J lost 2, with 15 bases in between. Germline CDR1 is LGHNA and CDR2 is YNFKEQ.

The chain joins TRBV29-1 to TRBJ2-5, with D perhaps TRBD1 or TRBD2 (5 bases each). V dropped 3 bases and J dropped 5 bases, with 16 bases sitting between them. The CDR3 contains 14 residues. Germline lookup yields CDR1 SQVTM and CDR2 ANQGSEA. The CDR3 reads CSVDVLRGPETQYF. As DNA, the CDR3 is TGCAGCGTTGACGTTCTTCGGGGCCCCGAGACCCAGTACTTC.

The chain carries TRBV5-1 and TRBJ1-1; TRBD1 matches at 7 bases. Losses at the gene ends were 0 bases for V and 6 bases for J; bases not matched to a gene: 2. CDR3 length: 13 amino acids. CDR1 is SGHRS and CDR2 is YFSETQ in the germline V gene. The CDR3, as DNA: TGCGCCAGCAGCTTGGGGGGGACAGCTGAAGCTTTCTTT. Protein: CASSLGGTAEAFF.

The V and J genes are TRBV25-1 and TRBJ2-7; D is possibly TRBD1 or TRBD2 (6 bases each). This CDR3 spans 16 amino acids. Trimming removed 1 base at V and 2 bases at J, with 15 bases between. The germline V gene encodes CDR1 MGHDK and CDR2 SYGVNS. The DNA of the CDR3 is TGTGCCAGCAGTGAATCCCCCGGGGGCTCGACCTACGAGCAGTACTTC. Its translation: CASSESPGGSTYEQYF.